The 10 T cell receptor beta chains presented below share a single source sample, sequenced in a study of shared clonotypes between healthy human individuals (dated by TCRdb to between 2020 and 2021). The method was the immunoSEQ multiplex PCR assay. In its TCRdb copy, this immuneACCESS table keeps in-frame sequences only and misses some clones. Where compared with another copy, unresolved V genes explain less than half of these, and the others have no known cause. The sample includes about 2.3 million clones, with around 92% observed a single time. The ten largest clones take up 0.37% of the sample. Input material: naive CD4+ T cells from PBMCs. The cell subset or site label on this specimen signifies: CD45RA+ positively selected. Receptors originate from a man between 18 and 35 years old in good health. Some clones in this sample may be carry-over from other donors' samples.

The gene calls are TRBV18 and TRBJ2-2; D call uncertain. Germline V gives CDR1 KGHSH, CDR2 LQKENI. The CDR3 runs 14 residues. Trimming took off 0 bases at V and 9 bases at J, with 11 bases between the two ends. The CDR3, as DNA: TGTGCCAGCTCACCACCCTCAGTCGGCCGGGAGCTGTTTTTT. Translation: CASSPPSVGRELFF.

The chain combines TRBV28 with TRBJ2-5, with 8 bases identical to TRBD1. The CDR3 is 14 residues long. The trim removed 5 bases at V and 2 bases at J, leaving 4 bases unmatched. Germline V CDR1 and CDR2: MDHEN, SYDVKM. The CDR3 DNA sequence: TGTGCCAGCAGTGTGGACAGGGTACAAGAGACCCAGTACTTC. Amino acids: CASSVDRVQETQYF. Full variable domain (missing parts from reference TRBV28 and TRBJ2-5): DVKVTQSSRYLVKRTGEKVFLECVQDMDHENMFWYRQDPGLGLRLIYFSYDVKMKEKGDIPEGYSVSREKKERFSLILESASTNQTSMYLCASSVDRVQETQYFGPGTRLLVL.

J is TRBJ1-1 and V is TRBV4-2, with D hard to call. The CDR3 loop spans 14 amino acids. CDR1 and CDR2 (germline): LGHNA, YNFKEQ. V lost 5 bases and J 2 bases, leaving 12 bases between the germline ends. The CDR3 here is CASSLAWANTEAFF. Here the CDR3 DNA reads TGTGCCAGCAGCTTGGCCTGGGCCAACACTGAAGCTTTCTTT.

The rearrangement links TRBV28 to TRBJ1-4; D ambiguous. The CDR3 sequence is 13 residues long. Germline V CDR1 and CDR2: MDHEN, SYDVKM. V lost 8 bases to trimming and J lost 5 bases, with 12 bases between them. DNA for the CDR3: TGTGCCAGCGTCCCCAGCCCGAATGAAAAACTGTTTTTT. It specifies CASVPSPNEKLFF. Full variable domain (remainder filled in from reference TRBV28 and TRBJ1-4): DVKVTQSSRYLVKRTGEKVFLECVQDMDHENMFWYRQDPGLGLRLIYFSYDVKMKEKGDIPEGYSVSREKKERFSLILESASTNQTSMYLCASVPSPNEKLFFGSGTQLSVL.

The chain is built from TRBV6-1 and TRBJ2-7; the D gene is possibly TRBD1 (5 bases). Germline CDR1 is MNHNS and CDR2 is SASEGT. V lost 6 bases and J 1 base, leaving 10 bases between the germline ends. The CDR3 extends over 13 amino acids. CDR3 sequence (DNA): TGTGCCAGCAGGATGACAGATTCCTACGAGCAGTACTTC. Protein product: CASRMTDSYEQYF.

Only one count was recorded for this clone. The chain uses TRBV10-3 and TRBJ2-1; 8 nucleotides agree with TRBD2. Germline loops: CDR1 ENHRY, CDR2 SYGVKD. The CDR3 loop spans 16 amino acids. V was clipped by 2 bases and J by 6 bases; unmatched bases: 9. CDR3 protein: CAISEQAGLAGNEQFF. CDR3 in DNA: TGTGCCATCAGTGAGCAAGCAGGACTAGCTGGCAATGAGCAGTTCTTC.

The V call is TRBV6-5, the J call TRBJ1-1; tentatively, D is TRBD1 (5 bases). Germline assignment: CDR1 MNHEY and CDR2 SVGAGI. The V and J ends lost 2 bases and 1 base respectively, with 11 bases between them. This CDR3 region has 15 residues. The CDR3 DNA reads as TGTGCCAGCAGTTACGGGGCACCACCGAACACTGAAGCTTTCTTT. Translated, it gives CASSYGAPPNTEAFF.

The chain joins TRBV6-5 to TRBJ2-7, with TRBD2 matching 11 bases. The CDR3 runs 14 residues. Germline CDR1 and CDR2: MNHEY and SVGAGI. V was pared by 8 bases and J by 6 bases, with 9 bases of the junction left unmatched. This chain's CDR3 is CASGRLAGKFEQYF. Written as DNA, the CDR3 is TGTGCCAGCGGACGACTAGCGGGAAAGTTCGAGCAGTACTTC.

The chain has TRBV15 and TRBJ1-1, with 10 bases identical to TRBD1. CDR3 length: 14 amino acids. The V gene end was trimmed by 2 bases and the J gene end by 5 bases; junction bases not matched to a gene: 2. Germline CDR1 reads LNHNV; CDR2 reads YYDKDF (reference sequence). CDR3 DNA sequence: TGTGCCACCAGCAGAAGGACAGGGGGGACTGAAGCTTTCTTT. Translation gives CATSRRTGGTEAFF.

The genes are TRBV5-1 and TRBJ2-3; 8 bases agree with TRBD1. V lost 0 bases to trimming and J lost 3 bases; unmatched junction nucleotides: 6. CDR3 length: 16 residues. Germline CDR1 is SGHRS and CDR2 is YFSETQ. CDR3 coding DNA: TGCGCCAGCAGCTTGGTCCAGGGGGCTAGGACAGATACGCAGTATTTT. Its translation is CASSLVQGARTDTQYF.